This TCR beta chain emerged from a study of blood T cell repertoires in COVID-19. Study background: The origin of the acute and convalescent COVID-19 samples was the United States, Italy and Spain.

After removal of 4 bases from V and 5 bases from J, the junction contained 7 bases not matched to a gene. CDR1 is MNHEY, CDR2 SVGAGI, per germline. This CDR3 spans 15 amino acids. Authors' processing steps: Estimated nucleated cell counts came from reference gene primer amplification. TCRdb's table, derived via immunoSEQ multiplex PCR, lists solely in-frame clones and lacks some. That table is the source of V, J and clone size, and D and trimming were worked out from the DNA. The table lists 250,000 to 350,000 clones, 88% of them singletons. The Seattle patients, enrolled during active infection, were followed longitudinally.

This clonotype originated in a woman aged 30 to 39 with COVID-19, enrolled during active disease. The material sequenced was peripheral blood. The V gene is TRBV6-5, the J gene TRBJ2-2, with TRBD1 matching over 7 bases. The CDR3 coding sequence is TGTGCCAGCAGTTTTGAGACAGGGCTGACCGGGGAGCTGTTTTTT. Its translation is CASSFETGLTGELFF.